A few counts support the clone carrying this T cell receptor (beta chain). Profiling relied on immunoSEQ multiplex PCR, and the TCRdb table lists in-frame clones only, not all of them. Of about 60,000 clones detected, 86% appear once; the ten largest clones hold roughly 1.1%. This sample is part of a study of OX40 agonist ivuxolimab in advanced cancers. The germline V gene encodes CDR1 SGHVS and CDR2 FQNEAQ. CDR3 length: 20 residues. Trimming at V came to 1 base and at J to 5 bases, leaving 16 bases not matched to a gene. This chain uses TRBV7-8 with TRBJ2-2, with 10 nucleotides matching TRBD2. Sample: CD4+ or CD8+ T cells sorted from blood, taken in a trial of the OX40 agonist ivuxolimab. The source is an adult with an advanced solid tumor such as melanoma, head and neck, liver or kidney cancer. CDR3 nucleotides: TGTGCCAGCAGCTTAGTTCGAGCGGGAGGGCCTAGGACGAGAACCGGGGAGCTGTTTTTT. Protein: CASSLVRAGGPRTRTGELFF. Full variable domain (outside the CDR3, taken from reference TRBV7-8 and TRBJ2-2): GAGVSQSPRYKVAKRGQDVALRCDPISGHVSLFWYQQALGQGPEFLTYFQNEAQLDKSGLPSDRFFAERPEGSVSTLKIQRTQQEDSAVYLCASSLVRAGGPRTRTGELFFGEGSRLTVL.